These 30 T cell receptor beta chains were sequenced from one sample in a study of blood T cell repertoires in COVID-19. Method: immunoSEQ multiplex PCR; TCRdb's copy keeps in-frame clones and lacks some. The sample lists about 400,000 clones, 75% to 90% seen once, with around 4.4% in the top ten. Specimen: peripheral blood. These receptors originate from a woman in her 30s with acute or convalescent COVID-19.

In its sample, this clone was seen a few times. CDR3 DNA: TGCAGCGTGTTCCAGAACCAAGAGACCCAGTACTTC. As protein: CSVFQNQETQYF. The V call is TRBV29-1, the J call TRBJ2-5; D gene unclear. CDR1 SQVTM and CDR2 ANQGSEA come from the germline V gene. CDR3 size: 12 residues. Trimming stripped 6 bases from V and 0 bases from J, with 8 bases between.

The chain carries TRBV5-5 and TRBJ2-6, with D perhaps matching TRBD2 (6 bases). This CDR3 is 16 amino acids long. CDR1 is SGHKS, CDR2 YYEKEE, per germline (reference sequence). Trimming took 4 bases from V and 0 from J, leaving 11 bases between them. CDR3 bases: TGTGCCAGCAGCCCGGGGACTGGCTCTGGGGCCAACGTCCTGACTTTC. Its protein product is CASSPGTGSGANVLTF.

This clone occurred a few times. This sequence joins TRBV3-1 (or the pseudogene TRBV3-2) and TRBJ1-1; possible D gene TRBD1, 5 bases. There are 14 residues in the CDR3. V shed 2 bases and J shed 1 base, with 8 bases lying between them. Germline V gives CDR1 LGHDT, CDR2 YNNKEL (reference sequence). The CDR3 reads CASSQQGKNTEAFF. The CDR3 coding sequence is TGTGCCAGCAGCCAACAGGGAAAGAACACTGAAGCTTTCTTT.

V gene TRBV5-1 combines with J gene TRBJ1-6; 7 positions agree with TRBD1. CDR3 size: 15 residues. V shed 4 bases and J 5 bases; nucleotides not matched to a gene: 6. CDR1 is SGHRS and CDR2 is YFSETQ in the germline V gene. As DNA, the CDR3 is TGCGCCAGCAGCACAGGGACAGAGAATAATTCACCCCTCCACTTT. Encoded protein: CASSTGTENNSPLHF.

This sequence joins TRBV27 and TRBJ2-1; 12 bases agree with TRBD2. This CDR3 contains 19 residues. The trim removed 6 bases at V and 3 bases at J, leaving 15 bases unmatched. The germline V gene encodes CDR1 MNHEY and CDR2 SMNVEV (reference sequence). The CDR3 sequence is CASRVWGRGLAGYYNEQFF. As DNA, the CDR3 is TGTGCCAGCAGAGTTTGGGGAAGGGGACTAGCGGGTTACTACAATGAGCAGTTCTTC.

J is TRBJ2-7 and V is TRBV6-5; 9 bases agree with TRBD1. The CDR3 totals 16 residues. The ends lost 4 bases at V and 5 bases at J; junction bases unmatched: 12. Germline assignment: CDR1 MNHEY and CDR2 SVGAGI. This chain's CDR3 is CASSSPQGARWNEQYF. CDR3 bases: TGTGCCAGCAGTTCGCCACAGGGGGCGCGTTGGAACGAGCAGTACTTC.

The chain has TRBV27 and TRBJ2-5; 7 nucleotides match TRBD1. Germline V gives CDR1 MNHEY, CDR2 SMNVEV (reference sequence). The CDR3 consists of 15 residues. The ends lost 5 bases at V and 4 bases at J; junction bases unmatched: 10. The CDR3 region is CASSAYGTALETQYF. The CDR3, as DNA: TGTGCCAGCAGTGCGTACGGGACAGCTCTAGAGACCCAGTACTTC.

The V call is TRBV11-2, the J call TRBJ2-5, with D hard to call. The CDR3 spans 14 residues. V gave up 4 bases and J gave up 4 bases, with 13 bases separating them. Germline V lookup: CDR1 SGHAT, CDR2 FQNNGV. The CDR3 nucleotides read TGTGCCAGCAGCTCGACAAACAGTGGAGAGACCCAGTACTTC. Residues: CASSSTNSGETQYF. Combining the CDR3 with reference TRBV11-2 and TRBJ2-5 gives the whole variable domain EAGVAQSPRYKIIEKRQSVAFWCNPISGHATLYWYQQILGQGPKLLIQFQNNGVVDDSQLPKDRFSAERLKGVDSTLKIQPAKLEDSAVYLCASSSTNSGETQYFGPGTRLLVL.

This chain uses TRBV5-5 with TRBJ1-1; no firm D call. This CDR3 is built from 14 residues. Germline values: CDR1 SGHKS, CDR2 YYEKEE (reference sequence). V was trimmed by 4 bases and J by 4 bases, leaving 14 bases between them. CDR3 in DNA: TGTGCCAGCAGCCCGGACCTTGGGAGCACTGAAGCTTTCTTT. Translation gives CASSPDLGSTEAFF.

This clone is a singleton in its sample. The chain recombines TRBV27 with TRBJ2-1, with 10 bases that match TRBD1. Germline CDR1 reads MNHEY; CDR2 reads SMNVEV (reference sequence). With V trimmed by 5 bases and J by 8 bases, 9 bases remained unmatched. This CDR3 contains 15 residues. In nucleotides, the CDR3 is TGTGCCAGCAGTCCGACAGGGGGCGGCTGGGATGAGCAGTTCTTC. It yields the protein CASSPTGGGWDEQFF.

V and J are TRBV4-2 and TRBJ1-2; D is perhaps TRBD1 (6 bases). The V gene lost 4 bases and the J gene lost 2 bases, with 17 bases spanning the gap. The germline V gene has CDR1 LGHNA and CDR2 YNFKEQ. This CDR3 is built from 16 residues. CDR3 bases: TGTGCCAGCAGCCGAGAGAGGACAGTGTACAACTATGGCTACACCTTC. Translation: CASSRERTVYNYGYTF.

The rearrangement links TRBV2 to TRBJ1-1, with TRBD1 identical over 7 bases. The CDR3 is 12 residues long. Germline loops: CDR1 SNHLY, CDR2 FYNNEI. V lost 4 bases, J lost 4 bases, and 0 bases stayed unmatched. The CDR3 loop reads CASSGQGTEAFF. In DNA, the CDR3 is TGTGCCAGCAGTGGACAGGGCACTGAAGCTTTCTTT.

The J gene is TRBJ1-5, the V gene TRBV6-6; the D is unclear. This CDR3 region has 13 residues. The V and J ends lost 2 bases and 10 bases respectively, with 12 bases between them. Germline V CDR1 and CDR2: MNHNY, SVGAGI (reference sequence). The CDR3: CASSYEVPAPQHF. CDR3 nucleotides: TGTGCCAGCAGTTACGAGGTTCCTGCACCCCAGCATTTT.

In nucleotides, the CDR3 is TGTGCCAGCAGCCCGGACGGACTATTGCTCCCAACTAATGAAAAACTGTTTTTT. This gives the protein CASSPDGLLLPTNEKLFF. V is TRBV7-9 and J is TRBJ1-4; D gene unclear. Germline CDR1 is SEHNR and CDR2 is FQNEAQ (reference sequence). This CDR3 region has 18 residues. Trimming took off 5 bases at V and 0 bases at J, with 19 bases between the two ends.

This rearrangement joins TRBV15 to TRBJ2-1, with TRBD1 matching over 8 bases. The length of the CDR3 is 14 residues. J was trimmed by 6 bases and V by 3 bases; bases with no gene match: 4. In germline, CDR1 is LNHNV, CDR2 YYDKDF (reference sequence). DNA of the CDR3: TGTGCCACCAGCAGGGATACAGGGGGCAATGAGCAGTTCTTC. Amino acid sequence: CATSRDTGGNEQFF.

The chain joins TRBV9 to TRBJ2-7; 11 bases fit TRBD2. Per the germline V gene, CDR1 is SGDLS and CDR2 is YYNGEE. The CDR3 extends over 15 amino acids. J was trimmed by 7 bases and V by 0 bases; bases with no gene match: 6. CDR3: CASSVDLAGGREQYF. The CDR3 DNA reads as TGTGCCAGCAGCGTAGATCTAGCGGGGGGACGTGAGCAGTACTTC.

This sequence joins TRBV6-5 and TRBJ2-5; perhaps TRBD1 as D (5 bases). The V gene lost 7 bases and the J gene lost 4 bases, with 13 bases spanning the gap. In germline, CDR1 is MNHEY, CDR2 SVGAGI. The CDR3 spans 13 residues. CDR3 DNA sequence: TGTGCCAGCATCAGGGATTTAGCAGAGACCCAGTACTTC. Translated: CASIRDLAETQYF.

The V gene is TRBV6-6, the J gene TRBJ2-2; a possible D gene is TRBD1 (6 bases). The CDR3 consists of 16 residues. V dropped 4 bases and J dropped 1 base, with 13 bases sitting between them. Germline CDR1 MNHNY, CDR2 SVGAGI (reference sequence). The CDR3 spells CASSLSQGLNTGELFF. CDR3 DNA sequence: TGTGCCAGCAGTTTATCACAGGGATTGAACACCGGGGAGCTGTTTTTT.

The chain carries TRBV27 and TRBJ1-2, with D possibly matching TRBD1 (6 bases). Germline V lookup: CDR1 MNHEY, CDR2 SMNVEV (reference sequence). The CDR3 is made up of 14 amino acids. Trimming removed 7 bases from V and 1 base from J, with 13 bases in between. CDR3 in amino acids: CASTRTDFNYGYTF. CDR3 sequence (DNA): TGTGCCAGCACCCGGACAGATTTTAACTATGGCTACACCTTC.

The chain is built from TRBV9 and TRBJ2-5, with TRBD1 identical over 7 bases. V lost 3 bases and J lost 9; bases outside the gene matches: 11. The CDR3 covers 14 residues. Germline V gene data show CDR1 as SGDLS and CDR2 as YYNGEE. The CDR3 region has the DNA TGTGCCAGCAGCGCCGGGACAGCACAAACTGCCCAGTACTTC. Encoded protein: CASSAGTAQTAQYF.

J is TRBJ1-5 and V is TRBV6-6; the D gene is possibly TRBD1 (6 bases). V gave up 7 bases and J gave up 4 bases, with 11 bases separating them. The CDR3 is 13 amino acids. CDR1 and CDR2 from the germline V gene are MNHNY and SVGAGI (reference sequence). The CDR3 sequence is CASTSDRNQPQHF. In DNA, the CDR3 is TGTGCCAGCACGTCAGACAGGAATCAGCCCCAGCATTTT.

This clone was detected only a few times. The genes are TRBV12-3 or TRBV12-4 and TRBJ2-2; maybe TRBD1 (5 bases). Between the trimmed V and J ends, which lost 6 bases and 8 bases, there was a span of 10 bases. This CDR3 region has 12 residues. CDR3 coding DNA: TGTGCCAGCAGCCTGACAGCGGGGGAGCTGTTTTTT. Protein sequence: CASSLTAGELFF.

This clone was detected only once. V usage is TRBV14 and J usage is TRBJ2-2, with 9 bases identical to TRBD1. V gave up 4 bases and J gave up 1 base; unmatched junction bases: 4. Germline V lookup: CDR1 SGHDN, CDR2 FVKESK. This CDR3 is 16 amino acids long. CDR3 protein: CASSPGTGRNTGELFF. In DNA, the CDR3 is TGTGCCAGCAGCCCCGGGACAGGGCGGAACACCGGGGAGCTGTTTTTT.

V and J are TRBV4-2 and TRBJ2-2, with TRBD2 matching 8 bases. Germline assignment: CDR1 LGHNA and CDR2 YNFKEQ. This CDR3 comprises 16 residues. Trimming took 0 bases from V and 5 from J; bases not matched to a gene: 5. The CDR3 loop reads CASSQDGTSGTGELFF. CDR3 sequence (DNA): TGTGCCAGCAGCCAAGATGGGACTAGTGGAACCGGGGAGCTGTTTTTT.

The V gene is TRBV7-3, the J gene TRBJ2-2; TRBD1 aligns across 9 bases. V gave up 6 bases and J gave up 4 bases; unmatched junction bases: 12. The germline gives CDR1 SGHTA, CDR2 FQGTGA. This CDR3 is built from 17 residues. CDR3 nucleotide sequence: TGTGCCAGCAGTTCTTCCGGGACAGGGTATTTCACCGGGGAGCTGTTTTTT. Translating it yields CASSSSGTGYFTGELFF.

V is TRBV10-3 and J is TRBJ2-7; 8 bases are a match to TRBD1. Germline CDR1 is ENHRY and CDR2 is SYGVKD. The ends lost 3 bases at V and 5 bases at J; junction bases unmatched: 3. The CDR3 totals 13 residues. The CDR3 coding sequence is TGTGCCATCAGTGACGACAGGGGCCACGAGCAGTACTTC. It translates to CAISDDRGHEQYF.

This clone was seen a single time. The chain is built from TRBV9 and TRBJ2-1; 12 bases agree with TRBD2. This CDR3 spans 16 amino acids. V lost 3 bases to trimming and J lost 4 bases; unmatched junction nucleotides: 5. Germline loops: CDR1 SGDLS, CDR2 YYNGEE. The CDR3 sequence is CASSAPLAGGYNEQFF. The CDR3 DNA reads as TGTGCCAGCAGCGCGCCACTAGCGGGGGGTTACAATGAGCAGTTCTTC.

This chain uses TRBV5-8 with TRBJ2-7, with 8 bases that match TRBD1. There are 14 residues in the CDR3. In germline, CDR1 is SGHTS, CDR2 YDEGEE. J gave up 1 base and V 3 bases, and 3 bases lay outside the gene matches. The CDR3 reads CASSSRTGSYEQYF. The CDR3 DNA is TGTGCCAGCAGCTCCCGGACAGGGTCCTACGAGCAGTACTTC.

Concerning this clone itself: A junction boundary mismatches the germline segment, possibly from a read error. This chain uses TRBV5-1 with TRBJ2-3, with TRBD1 identical over 8 bases. Germline CDR1 is SGHRS and CDR2 is YFSETQ. The CDR3 extends over 15 amino acids. The CDR3 protein is CASRLDGQGSDTQYF. In DNA form, the CDR3 reads TGCGCCAGCCGCTTAGACGGACAGGGCTCAGATACGCAGTATTTT. Full variable domain (remainder filled in from reference TRBV5-1 and TRBJ2-3): KAGVTQTPRYLIKTRGQQVTLSCSPISGHRSVSWYQQTPGQGLQFLFEYFSETQRNKGNFPGRFSGRQFSNSRSEMNVSTLELGDSALYLCASRLDGQGSDTQYFGPGTRLTVL.

The chain couples TRBV23-1 to TRBJ1-6; D remains unclear. TRBV23-1 is recorded as an ORF, its role being uncertain. This CDR3 comprises 14 residues. V shed 3 bases and J shed 7 bases, with 10 bases lying between them. The CDR3 region has the DNA TGCGCCAGCAGTCACATTACAGAGAATTCACCCCTCCACTTT. Protein sequence: CASSHITENSPLHF.